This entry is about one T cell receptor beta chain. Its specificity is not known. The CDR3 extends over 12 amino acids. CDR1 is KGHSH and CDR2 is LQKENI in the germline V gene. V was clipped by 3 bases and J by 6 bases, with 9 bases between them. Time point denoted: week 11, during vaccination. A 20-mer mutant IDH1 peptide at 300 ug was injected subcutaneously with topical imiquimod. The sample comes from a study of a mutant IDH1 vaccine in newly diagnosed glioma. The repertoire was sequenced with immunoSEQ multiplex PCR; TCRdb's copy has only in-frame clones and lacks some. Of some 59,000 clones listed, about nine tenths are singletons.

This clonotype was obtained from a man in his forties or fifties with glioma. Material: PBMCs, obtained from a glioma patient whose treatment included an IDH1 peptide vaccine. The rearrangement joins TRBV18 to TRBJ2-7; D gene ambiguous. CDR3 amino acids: CASSPPTGEQYF. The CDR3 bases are TGTGCCAGCTCACCCCCAACGGGCGAGCAGTACTTC.